The 7 T cell receptor beta chains below come from one sample, sequenced in a study of identical twins (dated by TCRdb to 2015 to 2016). Library preparation was by 5' RACE. Reads for this sample came from an Illumina HiSeq 2000. TCRdb reanalyzed the raw reads on its own, using fastp at Q25 for trimming and MiXCR for clone calling, and kept in-frame beta chains. CDR3 protein duplicates are merged, each entry listing the most common genes and DNA. For this sample the table gives about 530,000 distinct CDR3 sequences, of which about 15% were detected only once. Of the sample, roughly 0.42% falls within the top ten clones. These sequences were also reported in another study, on yellow fever vaccine responses in identical twins.

Specimen: CD4+ T cells sorted from blood. These TCRs come from a woman aged 18-29 years in good health.

The CDR3 spells CASTGQGRSEAFF. Written as DNA, the CDR3 is TGCGCCAGCACGGGACAGGGAAGGAGTGAAGCTTTCTTT. V is TRBV5-1 and J is TRBJ1-1, with 9 bases identical to TRBD1. The CDR3 sequence is 13 residues long. Germline lookup yields CDR1 SGHRS and CDR2 YFSETQ. V dropped 6 bases and J dropped 7; count of bases not matched to a gene: 7.

This clonotype showed up many times. The chain couples TRBV10-3 to TRBJ2-3; no definite D call. The germline V gene encodes CDR1 ENHRY and CDR2 SYGVKD. V gave up 8 bases and J gave up 4 bases, with 10 bases separating them. The CDR3 is 12 amino acids. CDR3 in DNA: TGTGCCATCGGTTTAAAGGCAGATACGCAGTATTTT. Translation: CAIGLKADTQYF.

The chain joins TRBV28 to TRBJ2-3; D possibly uses TRBD1 or TRBD2 (5 bases each). The CDR3 totals 16 residues. V lost 5 bases to trimming and J lost 0 bases, with 15 bases between them. Germline V lookup: CDR1 MDHEN, CDR2 SYDVKM. DNA for the CDR3: TGTGCCAGCAGTCCCCAGTGGGACCGGAGCACAGATACGCAGTATTTT. Translation: CASSPQWDRSTDTQYF.

This clonotype showed up just a few times. J is TRBJ2-5 and V is TRBV20-1; TRBD2 might be the D (7 bases). The CDR3 consists of 13 residues. Looked up from germline, CDR1 is DFQATT and CDR2 is SNEGSKA (reference sequence). V lost 3 bases and J lost 5, with 13 bases in between. The CDR3 spells CSASGGAVETQYF. The CDR3 DNA follows: TGCAGTGCTAGTGGGGGGGCCGTCGAGACCCAGTACTTC.

The chain joins TRBV3-1 to TRBJ2-1; D not certain. The CDR3 contains 15 residues. V was cut by 0 bases and J by 5 bases, with 11 bases left in between. Germline lookup yields CDR1 LGHDT and CDR2 YNNKEL (reference sequence). The CDR3 spells CASSQDYGVNNEQFF. CDR3 DNA sequence: TGTGCCAGCAGCCAAGACTACGGTGTAAACAATGAGCAGTTCTTC.

The V call is TRBV28, the J call TRBJ2-3, with 10 nucleotides matching TRBD2. The V segment lost 5 bases and the J segment 5 bases; nucleotides outside the gene matches: 7. There are 15 residues in the CDR3. The V gene's germline CDR1 is MDHEN and CDR2 SYDVKM. The CDR3, as DNA: TGTGCCAGCAGTCAAGCGGGGGGGCCCCAAGATACGCAGTATTTT. Its protein product is CASSQAGGPQDTQYF.

In this sample, this clonotype turned up many times. J is TRBJ1-2 and V is TRBV12-3 or TRBV12-4, with D uncertain. The ends were cut back, 1 base at V and 0 bases at J, with 15 bases in the middle. The CDR3 length is 17 residues. CDR3 sequence (DNA): TGTGCCAGCAGTTTAGGATCTGGCCGGCTATCTAACTATGGCTACACCTTC. Residues: CASSLGSGRLSNYGYTF.